This is a list of T cell receptor beta chains from one sample in a study of shared clonotypes between healthy human individuals. Generated by immunoSEQ multiplex PCR, the TCRdb table keeps only in-frame clones and is missing some. In the table there are a few million clones, more than 90% of which are singletons. The sequencing input was naive CD4+ T cells sorted from blood. The receptors were gathered from a man aged 18 to 29 in good health. Each CDR3 is given with its conserved first and last residue. D genes are given only for firm matches. Expanded clones are given a class, and other clones once, few, many or no size at all.

>.|15|TRBD1|TRBJ2-7|TRBV19
TGTGCCAGTAGTACCGCCGGGACAGGGATCTACGAGCAGTACTTC
CASSTAGTGIYEQYF
>.|11|.|TRBJ2-1|TRBV7-2
TGTGCCTCCGGAGACTACAATGAGCAGTTCTTC
CASGDYNEQFF
>.|15|TRBD2|TRBJ2-3|TRBV9
TGTGCCAGCAGCCCCCGAGCGGGGGGGACAGATACGCAGTATTTT
CASSPRAGGTDTQYF
>.|15|TRBD1|TRBJ1-1|TRBV5-1
TGCGCCAGCAGCTTGGTTAGGTTCGGAACAGGGGAGGCTTTCTTT
CASSLVRFGTGEAFF
>few|12|TRBD1|TRBJ1-2|TRBV29-1
TGCAGCGGTGAACAGGGGGCCTATGGCTACACCTTC
CSGEQGAYGYTF
>once|15|.|TRBJ2-5|TRBV5-1
TGCGCCAGCAGCTTGGTTGGGGCCAGGAAAGAGACCCAGTACTTC
CASSLVGARKETQYF
>.|12|TRBD1|TRBJ2-3|TRBV5-1
TGCGCCAGCACAGGGGGAACAGATACGCAGTATTTT
CASTGGTDTQYF
>.|15|TRBD1|TRBJ1-2|TRBV29-1
TGCAGCGTTGAAGATCGCGGGACAGGCTCGTATGGCTACACCTTC
CSVEDRGTGSYGYTF
>.|17|.|TRBJ2-7|TRBV4-1
TGCGCCAGCAGCCAAGAAGGGACGCAGGCACCCTCCTACGAGCAGTACTTC
CASSQEGTQAPSYEQYF
>.|12|.|TRBJ1-1|TRBV9
TGTGCCAGCAGCGTAGACGGGTACGAAGCTTTCTTT
CASSVDGYEAFF
>.|19|.|TRBJ2-7|TRBV4-3
TGCGCCAGCAGCCAAGATTTTACCGGGGGATCCGGTAGCTCCTACGAGCAGTACTTC
CASSQDFTGGSGSSYEQYF
>.|13|.|TRBJ2-1|TRBV10-3
TGTGCCATCAGTGAGTCGAACAGGCCAGAGGGGTTCTTC
CAISESNRPEGFF
>.|15|.|TRBJ2-3|TRBV2
TGTGCCAGCAAGAAGGAGGCCGGGGACACAGATACGCAGTATTTT
CASKKEAGDTDTQYF
>.|13|.|TRBJ1-1|TRBV4-3
TGCGCCAGCAGCCAAGTCGGGAACACTGAAGCTTTCTTT
CASSQVGNTEAFF
>.|17|TRBD2|TRBJ2-1|TRBV29-1
TGCAGCGTTGAAGACGCCTTACTAGCGGGGGGTCGCAATGAGCAGTTCTTC
CSVEDALLAGGRNEQFF
>.|14|.|TRBJ1-1|TRBV27
TGTGCCAGCAGTCCCGGGACACCGAACACTGAAGCTTTCTTT
CASSPGTPNTEAFF
>.|16|TRBD1|TRBJ1-5|TRBV23-1
TGCGCCAGCAGTCATCTGGACAGGGGGAGCGATCAGCCCCAGCATTTT
CASSHLDRGSDQPQHF
>.|18|TRBD2|TRBJ2-5|TRBV10-2
TGCGCCAGCAGTGAGCCTTGGACTAGCGGGGGGGATCGAGAGACCCAGTACTTC
CASSEPWTSGGDRETQYF
>.|16|.|TRBJ1-5|TRBV2
TGTGCCAGCAGTGGGGGGACACCGCCCGCGAATCAGCCCCAGCATTTT
CASSGGTPPANQPQHF
>.|19|TRBD2|TRBJ2-1|TRBV5-6
TGTGCCAGCAGCTTGGGCGTTACCGGGACTAGCGGGAGAGTAGGGGAGCAGTTCTTC
CASSLGVTGTSGRVGEQFF
>.|14|.|TRBJ2-1|TRBV30
TGTGCCTGGAGTGTTAGGCTAGCAGGCAATGAGCAGTTCTTC
CAWSVRLAGNEQFF
>.|16|TRBD2|TRBJ2-7|TRBV5-4
TGTGCCAGCAGATTGGGGGGAAGCGGGAGCTCCTACGAGCAGTACTTC
CASRLGGSGSSYEQYF
>.|15|TRBD1|TRBJ1-1|TRBV5-6
TGTGCCAGCAGCGGGGAGGGGACAGGGGGTACTGAAGCTTTCTTT
CASSGEGTGGTEAFF
>.|16|TRBD1|TRBJ2-6|TRBV11-2
TGTGCCAGCAGCTTGGACAGGGTGGCTGGGGCCAACGTCCTGACTTTC
CASSLDRVAGANVLTF
>.|13|.|TRBJ1-1|TRBV6-5
TGTGCCAGCAGCCGTGGGTGGTACACTGAAGCTTTCTTT
CASSRGWYTEAFF
>.|15|.|TRBJ1-4|TRBV28
TGTGCCAGCACCACACTAGGCAGGGGTAATGAAAAACTGTTTTTT
CASTTLGRGNEKLFF
>.|16|.|TRBJ2-4|TRBV2
TGTGCCAGCAGTCGGCGACAGTCACTCCAAAAAAACATTCAGTACTTC
CASSRRQSLQKNIQYF
>.|15|TRBD1|TRBJ1-5|TRBV19
TGTGCCAGTAGTATAGGACAGGGGAACAATCAGCCCCAGCATTTT
CASSIGQGNNQPQHF
>once|15|.|TRBJ1-2|TRBV13
TGTGCCAGCAGCTTATCTGACAGGCTTAAGTATGGCTACACCTTC
CASSLSDRLKYGYTF
>.|12|.|TRBJ2-3|TRBV28
TGTGCCAGCAGTTTTCCAGCGTTTACGCAGTATTTT
CASSFPAFTQYF
>.|13|.|TRBJ2-5|TRBV6-5
TGTGCCAGCAGAACCGGGACCTTTGGGACCCAGTACTTC
CASRTGTFGTQYF